These 27 T cell receptor beta chains came from one sample sequenced in a study of blood T cell repertoires in COVID-19. Sequencing was performed with immunoSEQ multiplex PCR; in TCRdb, only in-frame clones are kept and a portion is missing. The sample lists some 700,000 clones; approximately 90% were seen once. The material sequenced was peripheral blood. Receptors were obtained from a woman aged 18-35 years with acute or convalescent COVID-19.

The chain combines TRBV5-1 with TRBJ2-1; 7 positions match TRBD2. Trimming removed 0 bases from V and 4 bases from J; junction bases left unmatched: 4. The length of the CDR3 is 15 residues. In germline, CDR1 is SGHRS, CDR2 YFSETQ. The CDR3, as DNA: TGCGCCAGCAGCTTGGATCGGGGGGAGTACAATGAGCAGTTCTTC. Amino acids: CASSLDRGEYNEQFF.

This clone appeared a few times. V usage is TRBV19 and J usage is TRBJ1-3; no firm D call. This CDR3 spans 11 amino acids. The ends were cut back, 8 bases at V and 2 bases at J, with 4 bases in the middle. Germline CDR1 reads LNHDA; CDR2 reads SQIVND (reference sequence). Here the CDR3 DNA reads TGTGCCAGTCCGGCTGGAAACACCATATATTTT. Translated, it gives CASPAGNTIYF.

The gene calls are TRBV3-1 (or the pseudogene TRBV3-2) and TRBJ2-7, with D hard to call. This CDR3 has 15 amino acids. CDR1 is LGHDT and CDR2 is YNNKEL in the germline V gene (reference sequence). V lost 1 base to trimming and J lost 1 base, with 11 bases between them. This CDR3 reads CASSQAVIPSYEQYF. DNA of the CDR3: TGTGCCAGCAGCCAAGCAGTAATTCCATCCTACGAGCAGTACTTC.

The chain is built from TRBV5-1 and TRBJ2-1, with 7 bases that match TRBD1. This CDR3 region has 15 residues. Germline loops: CDR1 SGHRS, CDR2 YFSETQ. With 2 bases clipped from V and 5 bases from J, the junction kept 7 bases outside the gene matches. This CDR3 is CASSFRGGLDNEQFF. The CDR3 DNA is TGCGCCAGCAGCTTTAGAGGGGGCTTAGACAATGAGCAGTTCTTC. The whole variable domain, filled in from reference TRBV5-1 and TRBJ2-1, reads KAGVTQTPRYLIKTRGQQVTLSCSPISGHRSVSWYQQTPGQGLQFLFEYFSETQRNKGNFPGRFSGRQFSNSRSEMNVSTLELGDSALYLCASSFRGGLDNEQFFGPGTRLTVL.

The rearrangement uses TRBV10-1 and TRBJ2-1; 12 nucleotides line up with TRBD2. CDR1 and CDR2 (germline): WNHNN, SYGVQD (reference sequence). V was clipped by 3 bases and J by 5 bases; unmatched bases: 14. This CDR3 has 19 amino acids. The CDR3 loop is CASSDFRVLAGGLHNEQFF. The CDR3 DNA is TGCGCCAGCAGTGATTTTAGGGTACTAGCGGGGGGCCTCCACAATGAGCAGTTCTTC.

The chain uses TRBV19 and TRBJ2-1; D perhaps matches TRBD1 (6 bases). The V and J ends lost 6 bases and 4 bases respectively, with 13 bases between them. Germline CDR1 LNHDA, CDR2 SQIVND (reference sequence). The CDR3 loop spans 14 amino acids. CDR3 sequence reads: CASRTGYLYNEQFF. The CDR3 nucleotides are TGTGCCAGTAGGACAGGTTACTTATACAATGAGCAGTTCTTC.

The chain has TRBV24-1 and TRBJ1-1; possibly TRBD1 for D (5 bases). The CDR3 has 15 residues. CDR1 and CDR2 (germline): KGHDR, SFDVKD. Trimming took off 4 bases at V and 6 bases at J, with 17 bases between the two ends. The CDR3 sequence: CATSDQQVSGSEAFF. CDR3 DNA: TGTGCCACCAGTGACCAACAGGTCTCTGGCTCTGAAGCTTTCTTT.

The chain joins TRBV11-2 to TRBJ1-2; TRBD1 matches at 11 bases. V lost 2 bases, J lost 6 bases, and 8 bases stayed unmatched. Germline V gene data show CDR1 as SGHAT and CDR2 as FQNNGV. This CDR3 is 16 amino acids long. DNA of the CDR3: TGTGCCAGCAGCTTACATTTTGGGGGACAGGGGGATGGCTACACCTTC. This encodes CASSLHFGGQGDGYTF.

The chain couples TRBV7-3 to TRBJ2-4, with 7 positions matching TRBD1. Germline V gene sequence: CDR1 SGHTA, CDR2 FQGTGA. V was clipped by 3 bases and J by 5 bases; unmatched bases: 10. CDR3 length: 16 residues. The CDR3 loop reads CASSFSGRQGQNIQYF. The CDR3 DNA is TGTGCCAGCAGCTTTTCTGGTCGACAGGGCCAAAACATTCAGTACTTC.

The chain employs TRBV25-1 and TRBJ1-2; D gene unclear. This CDR3 is 13 amino acids long. Germline V gene data show CDR1 as MGHDK and CDR2 as SYGVNS. Trimming took off 2 bases at V and 6 bases at J, with 10 bases between the two ends. CDR3 bases: TGTGCCAGCAGTGAAGGCCCCCCTCATGGCTACACCTTC. Protein: CASSEGPPHGYTF.

The V gene is TRBV23-1, the J gene TRBJ2-4, with a possible D match to TRBD1 (6 bases). TRBV23-1 is annotated as an ORF whose role is uncertain. The CDR3 length is 15 residues. Trimming cost V 7 bases and J 0 bases, with 13 bases left between them. The CDR3 nucleotides read TGCGCCAGCATTACAGGGTCCCTAGCCAAAAACATTCAGTACTTC. Residues: CASITGSLAKNIQYF.

The chain uses TRBV5-1 and TRBJ1-2; 10 nucleotides align to TRBD1. The CDR3 totals 14 residues. The ends lost 0 bases at V and 7 bases at J; junction bases unmatched: 3. Looked up from germline, CDR1 is SGHRS and CDR2 is YFSETQ. CDR3 region: CASSLVGTGVGYTF. CDR3 DNA sequence: TGCGCCAGCAGCTTGGTTGGGACAGGGGTTGGCTACACCTTC.

The chain links TRBV25-1 to TRBJ1-1; maybe TRBD1 (5 bases). CDR1 and CDR2 from the germline V gene are MGHDK and SYGVNS. Trimming pared 8 bases from V and 4 bases from J, leaving 14 bases between. The length of the CDR3 is 13 residues. Written as DNA, the CDR3 is TGTGCCAGCTTCGGACCGCAGGGCACTGAAGCTTTCTTT. As protein: CASFGPQGTEAFF.

V is TRBV12-3 or TRBV12-4 and J is TRBJ2-7; D possibly corresponds to TRBD2 (7 bases). The CDR3 sequence is 13 residues long. The V end was cut by 6 bases, the J end by 4 bases, with 13 bases between. For the CDR3, the DNA is TGTGCCAGCAGCCCTAGCGGACAGTACGAGCAGTACTTC. Translation: CASSPSGQYEQYF.

CDR3 bases: TGTGCCACCAGTAGGACTAGCGGCTTACAAGAGACCCAGTACTTC. Translation gives CATSRTSGLQETQYF. The rearrangement uses TRBV24-1 and TRBJ2-5; 10 nucleotides agree with TRBD2. Germline CDR1 reads KGHDR; CDR2 reads SFDVKD. The CDR3 covers 15 residues. The V and J ends lost 6 bases and 2 bases, in that order; junction bases with no gene match: 5.

V is TRBV2 and J is TRBJ2-2; 7 nucleotides agree with TRBD2. With 7 bases clipped from V and 4 bases from J, the junction kept 9 bases outside the gene matches. The CDR3 is made up of 15 amino acids. Per the germline V gene, CDR1 is SNHLY and CDR2 is FYNNEI. CDR3 protein: CASMAPGGGTGELFF. CDR3 nucleotides: TGTGCCAGCATGGCCCCGGGAGGAGGCACCGGGGAGCTGTTTTTT. The variable domain in full, with the rest retrieved from reference TRBV2 and TRBJ2-2, is EPEVTQTPSHQVTQMGQEVILRCVPISNHLYFYWYRQILGQKVEFLVSFYNNEISEKSEIFDDQFSVERPDGSNFTLKIRSTKLEDSAMYFCASMAPGGGTGELFFGEGSRLTVL.

The rearrangement links TRBV6-4 to TRBJ2-7; the D gene is possibly TRBD1 (6 bases). Germline values: CDR1 MRHNA, CDR2 SNTAGT. Trimming took 3 bases from V and 5 from J, leaving 14 bases between them. The CDR3 length is 14 residues. Here the CDR3 DNA reads TGTGCCAGCAGTGATTTTACAGGGTCCCACGAGCAGTACTTC. Protein product: CASSDFTGSHEQYF.

The chain links TRBV7-7 to TRBJ1-1, with D possibly being TRBD1 (6 bases). Deletions cut 1 base from V and 0 bases from J, with 9 bases between. Germline V gene lookup returns CDR1 SSHAT and CDR2 FNYEAQ (reference sequence). This CDR3 has 15 amino acids. Here the CDR3 reads CASSLGTVMNTEAFF. In DNA, the CDR3 is TGTGCCAGCAGCTTAGGGACAGTAATGAACACTGAAGCTTTCTTT.

The gene calls are TRBV5-6 and TRBJ1-2; D perhaps matches TRBD1 (6 bases). CDR1 and CDR2 (germline): SGHDT, YYEEEE. V was pared by 4 bases and J by 6 bases, with 22 bases between. The CDR3 sequence is 16 residues long. CDR3 region: CASSDSSGQSFDGYTF. The CDR3 bases are TGTGCCAGCAGCGACAGTTCGGGACAATCTTTTGATGGCTACACCTTC.

This chain links TRBV3-1 (or the pseudogene TRBV3-2) with TRBJ1-3; 9 nucleotides agree with TRBD1. Germline CDR1 and CDR2: LGHDT and YNNKEL (reference sequence). The CDR3 length is 15 residues. V dropped 5 bases and J dropped 4; count of bases not matched to a gene: 6. CDR3 amino acids: CASSKGTGSGNTIYF. The CDR3 DNA reads TGTGCCAGCAGCAAAGGGACAGGGTCGGGAAACACCATATATTTT.

This chain joins TRBV6-4 and TRBJ1-2, with 7 bases matching TRBD1. The CDR3 runs 13 residues. Losses at the gene ends were 6 bases for V and 7 bases for J; bases not matched to a gene: 8. Germline values: CDR1 MRHNA, CDR2 SNTAGT. CDR3 nucleotides: TGTGCCAGCAGAGCCGAGGGGGCCGGTGGCTACACCTTC. Translation gives CASRAEGAGGYTF.

This clone was observed a handful of times. The chain combines TRBV28 with TRBJ1-1; 12 nucleotides agree with TRBD1. Germline V gene lookup returns CDR1 MDHEN and CDR2 SYDVKM. Losses at the gene ends were 6 bases for V and 5 bases for J; bases not matched to a gene: 10. The CDR3 totals 16 residues. The CDR3 loop reads CASSTPGQGARTEAFF. In nucleotides, the CDR3 is TGTGCCAGCAGCACTCCGGGACAGGGGGCAAGAACTGAAGCTTTCTTT.

V gene TRBV29-1 combines with J gene TRBJ1-4, with D perhaps TRBD1 (6 bases). The germline V and J ends were trimmed by 4 bases and 4 bases, with 16 bases remaining between them. Germline V CDR1 and CDR2: SQVTM, ANQGSEA. The length of the CDR3 is 15 residues. This chain's CDR3 is CSVGQGSLSNEKLFF. The DNA of the CDR3 is TGCAGCGTTGGGCAGGGGAGTTTAAGTAATGAAAAACTGTTTTTT.

This CDR3 is CARSLLGATVNQPQHF. The CDR3 coding sequence is TGTGCCAGAAGCCTATTAGGGGCCACGGTCAATCAGCCCCAGCATTTT. The V gene is TRBV5-3, the J gene TRBJ1-5, with a tentative D call TRBD1 (5 bases). TRBV5-3 is filed as an ORF, its function uncertain. This CDR3 has 16 amino acids. V lost 4 bases and J lost 3, with 17 bases in between.

The chain joins TRBV5-1 to TRBJ1-1; D call uncertain. The CDR3 totals 13 residues. Germline V gene data show CDR1 as SGHRS and CDR2 as YFSETQ. The V end lost 0 bases, the J end lost 1 base, and 4 bases lay between the germline ends. CDR3: CASSLARNTEAFF. In nucleotides, the CDR3 is TGCGCCAGCAGCTTGGCCAGGAACACTGAAGCTTTCTTT. The complete variable domain, with remaining parts taken from reference TRBV5-1 and TRBJ1-1, reads KAGVTQTPRYLIKTRGQQVTLSCSPISGHRSVSWYQQTPGQGLQFLFEYFSETQRNKGNFPGRFSGRQFSNSRSEMNVSTLELGDSALYLCASSLARNTEAFFGQGTRLTVV.

The CDR3 DNA reads as TGTGCCAGCAGCTTGTTAAAACAGGGAAACACCATATATTTT. Its protein is CASSLLKQGNTIYF. The chain joins TRBV7-8 to TRBJ1-3; D remains unclear. The CDR3 runs to 14 residues. Looked up from germline, CDR1 is SGHVS and CDR2 is FQNEAQ. V lost 3 bases, J lost 4 bases, and 10 bases lay in between.

The gene calls are TRBV5-1 and TRBJ2-3; D possibly corresponds to TRBD2 (5 bases). Trimming pared 2 bases from V and 0 bases from J, leaving 10 bases between. Germline V gene data show CDR1 as SGHRS and CDR2 as YFSETQ. The length of the CDR3 is 15 residues. The CDR3 DNA is TGCGCCAGCAGCTTTTTCGGGGTTAGCACAGATACGCAGTATTTT. Amino acid sequence: CASSFFGVSTDTQYF.